Listed below are T cell receptor beta chains from one sample, sequenced in a study of T cells in localized non-small cell lung cancer. Clones were read by immunoSEQ multiplex PCR, and TCRdb kept only the in-frame ones, dropping some. The data show about 26,000 clones, approximately 90% seen once. The sample consisted of peripheral blood, taken before any cancer treatment. The source is a female donor over 55 with stage II squamous cell lung carcinoma. CDR3s include the opening cysteine and the closing phenylalanine or tryptophan. The order of the fields is V gene, D gene, J gene, clone size, CDR3 protein, CDR3 DNA. A D gene is named only where the DNA matches it firmly. Clone size appears in some rows only: once, few, many, or a class for an expanded clone.

V: TRBV7-2; D: NA; J: TRBJ2-7; size: NA; CDR3: CASSPSYEQYF; DNA: TGTGCCAGCAGCCCGTCCTACGAGCAGTACTTC
V: TRBV28; D: TRBD1; J: TRBJ1-5; size: NA; CDR3: CASSLGQSNQPQHF; DNA: TGTGCCAGCAGTTTGGGACAGAGCAATCAGCCCCAGCATTTT
V: TRBV29-1; D: NA; J: TRBJ1-1; size: NA; CDR3: CSVGRIPNTEAFF; DNA: TGCAGCGTTGGACGGATACCGAACACTGAAGCTTTCTTT
V: TRBV6-6; D: NA; J: TRBJ1-1; size: NA; CDR3: CASSYSRRTEAFF; DNA: TGTGCCAGCAGTTACTCGCGCAGGACTGAAGCTTTCTTT
V: TRBV5-6; D: NA; J: TRBJ1-5; size: NA; CDR3: CASRSRGTNQPQHF; DNA: TGTGCCAGCAGATCCCGGGGGACCAATCAGCCCCAGCATTTT
V: TRBV18; D: NA; J: TRBJ2-2; size: NA; CDR3: CASSPSLSGTGPGELFF; DNA: TGTGCCAGCTCACCATCACTAAGTGGGACCGGGCCCGGGGAGCTGTTTTTT
V: TRBV7-2; D: TRBD2; J: TRBJ2-1; size: few; CDR3: CASSLYKVTSGLSDEQFF; DNA: TGTGCCAGCAGCTTATATAAAGTCACTAGCGGTCTGTCGGATGAGCAGTTCTTC
V: TRBV11-2; D: NA; J: TRBJ2-1; size: NA; CDR3: CASSPASSYNEQFF; DNA: TGTGCCAGCAGCCCCGCAAGCTCCTACAATGAGCAGTTCTTC
V: TRBV27; D: NA; J: TRBJ2-2; size: NA; CDR3: CASSLGTGELFF; DNA: TGTGCCAGCAGTTTAGGGACCGGGGAGCTGTTTTTT
V: TRBV14; D: NA; J: TRBJ2-3; size: NA; CDR3: CASSQDLEGTQYF; DNA: TGTGCCAGCAGCCAAGACCTGGAGGGTACGCAGTATTTT
V: TRBV19; D: NA; J: TRBJ2-1; size: NA; CDR3: CASSPRGDGYNEQFF; DNA: TGTGCCAGTAGTCCCCGCGGGGACGGCTACAATGAGCAGTTCTTC
V: TRBV19; D: TRBD2; J: TRBJ2-2; size: NA; CDR3: CASRAGGYTGELFF; DNA: TGTGCCAGTCGAGCGGGAGGGTACACCGGGGAGCTGTTTTTT
V: TRBV7-9; D: NA; J: TRBJ1-5; size: NA; CDR3: CASSRGGGGDYQPQHF; DNA: TGTGCCAGCAGCAGGGGGGGTGGTGGAGACTATCAGCCCCAGCATTTT
V: TRBV19; D: NA; J: TRBJ1-2; size: NA; CDR3: CASSISGSYGYTF; DNA: TGTGCCAGTAGTATTTCGGGAAGCTATGGCTACACCTTC
V: TRBV6-5; D: NA; J: TRBJ1-4; size: NA; CDR3: CASSYQVPPTNEKLFF; DNA: TGTGCCAGCAGTTACCAGGTCCCACCAACTAATGAAAAACTGTTTTTT
V: TRBV7-2; D: TRBD1; J: TRBJ1-2; size: NA; CDR3: CASSLRTGDPGYTF; DNA: TGTGCCAGCAGCTTAAGAACAGGGGATCCTGGCTACACCTTC
V: TRBV19; D: NA; J: TRBJ2-1; size: NA; CDR3: CASSTPQSSYNEQFF; DNA: TGTGCCAGTAGTACTCCACAAAGCTCCTACAATGAGCAGTTCTTC
V: TRBV5-1; D: NA; J: TRBJ1-4; size: NA; CDR3: CASSFRGTDEKLFF; DNA: TGCGCCAGCAGCTTCCGAGGGACGGATGAAAAACTGTTTTTT
V: TRBV7-6; D: TRBD1; J: TRBJ2-5; size: NA; CDR3: CASSLGDRGQETQYF; DNA: TGTGCCAGCAGCTTAGGGGACAGGGGACAAGAGACCCAGTACTTC
V: TRBV9; D: TRBD1; J: TRBJ2-3; size: once; CDR3: CASSSPGGSTDTQYF; DNA: TGTGCCAGCAGCTCCCCAGGGGGAAGCACAGATACGCAGTATTTT
V: TRBV9; D: TRBD1; J: TRBJ1-4; size: NA; CDR3: CASSVSPDRVDEKLFF; DNA: TGTGCCAGCAGCGTATCACCGGACAGGGTGGACGAAAAACTGTTTTTT
V: TRBV29-1; D: TRBD1; J: TRBJ2-3; size: NA; CDR3: CSVGGTATDTQYF; DNA: TGCAGCGTTGGGGGGACAGCCACAGATACGCAGTATTTT
V: TRBV5-4; D: NA; J: TRBJ1-2; size: NA; CDR3: CASSQGGANYGYTF; DNA: TGTGCCAGCAGCCAGGGAGGGGCGAACTATGGCTACACCTTC
V: TRBV5-1; D: TRBD1; J: TRBJ1-5; size: few; CDR3: CASRGGADQPQHF; DNA: TGCGCCAGCAGAGGGGGCGCGGATCAGCCCCAGCATTTT
V: TRBV4-3; D: NA; J: TRBJ1-4; size: once; CDR3: CASSQTTPWASRGEKLFF; DNA: TGCGCCAGCAGCCAAACTACCCCGTGGGCCTCCCGAGGTGAAAAACTGTTTTTT
V: TRBV2; D: NA; J: TRBJ2-6; size: NA; CDR3: CARGVSGANVLTF; DNA: TGTGCCAGAGGGGTGAGTGGGGCCAACGTCCTGACTTTC
V: TRBV25-1; D: TRBD1; J: TRBJ1-5; size: NA; CDR3: CASSSTGPGQPQHF; DNA: TGTGCCAGCAGTTCGACAGGGCCCGGTCAGCCCCAGCATTTT
V: TRBV2; D: NA; J: TRBJ2-5; size: NA; CDR3: CASSERSEETQYF; DNA: TGTGCCAGCAGTGAAAGGTCGGAGGAGACCCAGTACTTC
V: TRBV19; D: NA; J: TRBJ2-3; size: NA; CDR3: CASSIPGLGDNTQYF; DNA: TGTGCCAGTAGTATCCCCGGCCTTGGGGATAATACGCAGTATTTT
V: TRBV7-8; D: TRBD1; J: TRBJ1-4; size: NA; CDR3: CASSLADREVNEKLFF; DNA: TGTGCCAGCAGCTTAGCAGACAGGGAGGTGAACGAAAAACTGTTTTTT
V: TRBV7-9; D: TRBD2; J: TRBJ2-3; size: NA; CDR3: CASSLATTSGGAADTQYF; DNA: TGTGCCAGCAGCTTAGCCACGACTAGCGGGGGGGCGGCAGATACGCAGTATTTT
V: TRBV7-9; D: NA; J: TRBJ1-1; size: NA; CDR3: CASSFGTGNTEAFF; DNA: TGTGCCAGCAGCTTCGGGACGGGGAACACTGAAGCTTTCTTT
V: TRBV7-8; D: NA; J: TRBJ1-3; size: NA; CDR3: CASSFDSNSGNTIYF; DNA: TGTGCCAGCAGTTTTGACAGTAACTCTGGAAACACCATATATTTT
V: TRBV5-1; D: NA; J: TRBJ1-3; size: few; CDR3: CASSLDRESSGNTIYF; DNA: TGCGCCAGCAGCTTGGACAGGGAAAGCTCTGGAAACACCATATATTTT
V: TRBV19; D: NA; J: TRBJ1-5; size: NA; CDR3: CASSIDRRNQPQHF; DNA: TGTGCCAGTAGTATAGACAGGAGGAATCAGCCCCAGCATTTT
V: TRBV28; D: NA; J: TRBJ1-2; size: NA; CDR3: CASRDMSYGYTF; DNA: TGTGCCAGCAGGGACATGTCCTATGGCTACACCTTC
V: TRBV5-1; D: NA; J: TRBJ2-7; size: NA; CDR3: CASSLSGIYEQYF; DNA: TGCGCCAGCAGCTTGTCAGGGATCTACGAGCAGTACTTC
V: TRBV7-8; D: NA; J: TRBJ2-3; size: NA; CDR3: CASSFSGGDTQYF; DNA: TGTGCCAGCAGCTTTTCCGGGGGAGATACGCAGTATTTT
V: TRBV28; D: NA; J: TRBJ2-3; size: NA; CDR3: CAGSGRTDTQYF; DNA: TGTGCCGGTAGTGGGCGCACAGATACGCAGTATTTT
V: TRBV10-3; D: TRBD1; J: TRBJ1-2; size: NA; CDR3: CATQDGTGARTNYGYTF; DNA: TGTGCCACTCAAGACGGGACAGGGGCCCGAACTAACTATGGCTACACCTTC
V: TRBV7-8; D: NA; J: TRBJ2-2; size: NA; CDR3: CASSLGLSNTGELFF; DNA: TGTGCCAGCAGCTTAGGGCTATCGAACACCGGGGAGCTGTTTTTT
V: TRBV7-2; D: NA; J: TRBJ1-2; size: NA; CDR3: CATEINYGYTF; DNA: TGTGCCACCGAAATAAACTATGGCTACACCTTC
V: TRBV5-6; D: NA; J: TRBJ1-1; size: NA; CDR3: CASSAGALAFF; DNA: TGTGCCAGCAGCGCGGGGGCTTTAGCTTTCTTT
V: TRBV20-1; D: NA; J: TRBJ1-1; size: NA; CDR3: CSAKTATEAFF; DNA: TGCAGTGCTAAGACGGCTACTGAAGCTTTCTTT
V: TRBV4-1; D: NA; J: TRBJ2-7; size: once; CDR3: CASSQEPGTVYEQYF; DNA: TGCGCCAGCAGCCAAGAGCCAGGGACCGTATACGAGCAGTACTTC
V: TRBV5-1; D: NA; J: TRBJ1-1; size: NA; CDR3: CASSWAGSQTSFF; DNA: TGCGCCAGCAGCTGGGCGGGGAGCCAAACTTCTTTCTTT
V: TRBV14; D: NA; J: TRBJ1-2; size: NA; CDR3: CASSQVTGWLHGYTF; DNA: TGTGCCAGCAGCCAAGTAACAGGGTGGTTGCATGGCTACACCTTC
V: TRBV6-1; D: NA; J: TRBJ1-5; size: NA; CDR3: CASSTWNQPQHF; DNA: TGTGCCAGCAGTACCTGGAATCAGCCCCAGCATTTT
V: TRBV5-6; D: TRBD1; J: TRBJ2-7; size: NA; CDR3: CASSSTGGGEQYF; DNA: TGTGCCAGCAGCTCCACAGGGGGCGGCGAGCAGTACTTC
V: TRBV28; D: NA; J: TRBJ2-7; size: NA; CDR3: CASSLHSGSYEQYF; DNA: TGTGCCAGCAGTTTGCACAGCGGGTCCTACGAGCAGTACTTC
V: TRBV9; D: TRBD2; J: TRBJ2-3; size: NA; CDR3: CASSSRGGPTDTQYF; DNA: TGTGCCAGCAGTTCGCGGGGGGGCCCCACAGATACGCAGTATTTT